Below are 23 T cell receptor beta chains sequenced from a single sample in a study of blood T cells in healthy people across ages. Through a sample-barcoded 5' primer and a J-beta primer mix, a second PCR was run for roughly 7 to 12 cycles. TCRdb fed the 5' RACE reads into MiXCR, producing one record per CDR3 protein. The data show hundreds of thousands of distinct CDR3 sequences, with approximately 53% seen just once and 25% to 30% held by the top ten. Sequenced: blood. The receptors derive from a man aged 40-50 years in good health.

This clonotype came up a few times. The genes are TRBV29-1 and TRBJ2-7, with TRBD2 as a possible D gene (6 bases). This CDR3 is 14 amino acids long. The V end lost 4 bases, the J end lost 0 bases, and 13 bases lay between the germline ends. Germline V gene sequence: CDR1 SQVTM, CDR2 ANQGSEA. The CDR3 loop is CSVGVTRGSYEQYF. The CDR3 DNA sequence: TGCAGCGTTGGGGTGACTAGGGGCTCCTACGAGCAGTACTTC.

The CDR3 sequence is CASSNRDRDANTGELFF. The CDR3, as DNA: TGTGCCAGCAGCAACCGGGACAGGGACGCGAACACCGGGGAGCTGTTTTTT. The V gene is TRBV4-2, the J gene TRBJ2-2, with 9 bases lining up with TRBD1. The CDR3 loop spans 17 amino acids. J lost 0 bases, V lost 5 bases, and 7 bases had no gene match. Germline CDR1 is LGHNA and CDR2 is YNFKEQ.

The genes are TRBV9 and TRBJ2-3, with D tentatively TRBD1 (7 bases). CDR3 size: 14 residues. Germline V gives CDR1 SGDLS, CDR2 YYNGEE. V dropped 3 bases and J dropped 9 bases, with 17 bases sitting between them. The CDR3 here is CASSARGTEGTQYF. The CDR3 nucleotides read TGTGCCAGCAGCGCCCGCGGGACAGAGGGGACGCAGTATTTT.

The rearrangement joins TRBV24-1 to TRBJ2-6; 9 bases agree with TRBD1. With V trimmed by 4 bases and J by 1 base, 10 bases remained unmatched. Germline CDR1 reads KGHDR; CDR2 reads SFDVKD. The CDR3 totals 19 residues. This chain's CDR3 is CATSDRLGGQGSGANVLTF. DNA of the CDR3: TGTGCCACCAGTGACCGCCTCGGGGGACAGGGTTCTGGGGCCAACGTCCTGACTTTC.

The rearrangement links TRBV20-1 to TRBJ2-3; 9 nucleotides align to TRBD2. CDR1 and CDR2 from the germline V gene are DFQATT and SNEGSKA (reference sequence). J was trimmed by 0 bases and V by 0 bases; bases with no gene match: 13. The CDR3 covers 19 residues. In nucleotides, the CDR3 is TGCAGTGCTAGAGATACGGGGTCGAGCGGGAGGATCAGCACAGATACGCAGTATTTT. Translation: CSARDTGSSGRISTDTQYF.

J is TRBJ2-7 and V is TRBV7-8, with D perhaps assigned TRBD1 or TRBD2 (5 bases each). Germline CDR1 reads SGHVS; CDR2 reads FQNEAQ. V was trimmed by 7 bases and J by 7 bases, leaving 23 bases between them. This CDR3 is 15 amino acids long. The CDR3 protein is CASTKSRGLMNEQYF. The DNA of the CDR3 is TGTGCCAGCACTAAATCGAGGGGTTTAATGAATGAGCAGTACTTC.

The count of this clonotype is one. The genes are TRBV19 and TRBJ2-2; TRBD2 matches at 9 bases. V was clipped by 4 bases and J by 2 bases; unmatched bases: 5. Germline CDR1 reads LNHDA; CDR2 reads SQIVND (reference sequence). The CDR3 is 16 amino acids. The CDR3 coding sequence is TGTGCCAGTAGTAGTATTCTAGCGGGAAACACCGGGGAGCTGTTTTTT. Translating it yields CASSSILAGNTGELFF.

This chain joins TRBV27 and TRBJ1-5; D unclear. The CDR3 covers 14 residues. Trimming took off 6 bases at V and 4 bases at J, with 13 bases between the two ends. Germline V CDR1 and CDR2: MNHEY, SMNVEV (reference sequence). The DNA of the CDR3 is TGTGCCAGCAGCCTAAGGGTGGGGAATCAGCCCCAGCATTTT. Translation gives CASSLRVGNQPQHF.

CDR3 region: CASSLDGTGLETQYF. The CDR3 coding sequence is TGCGCCAGCAGCTTGGATGGCACCGGACTGGAGACCCAGTACTTC. J is TRBJ2-5 and V is TRBV5-1; the D gene is possibly TRBD2 (5 bases). This CDR3 has 15 residues. CDR1 and CDR2 (germline): SGHRS, YFSETQ. With 0 bases removed from V and 5 bases from J, the gap between germline ends came to 14 bases.

CDR3 sequence reads: CASSLGAGPTNEQYF. DNA for the CDR3: TGTGCCAGCAGCTTAGGGGCGGGGCCTACTAATGAGCAGTACTTC. The chain uses TRBV7-2 and TRBJ2-5, with D perhaps TRBD2 (6 bases). Germline V gives CDR1 SGHTA, CDR2 FQGNSA. V shed 1 base and J shed 11 bases, with 20 bases lying between them. The CDR3 sequence is 15 residues long.

The chain links TRBV27 to TRBJ1-1; D remains ambiguous. V lost 5 bases to trimming and J lost 1 base, with 14 bases between them. The CDR3 has 15 amino acids. CDR1 and CDR2 from the germline V gene are MNHEY and SMNVEV (reference sequence). Here the CDR3 DNA reads TGTGCCAGCAGTAGATCTACGACCGGGAACACTGAAGCTTTCTTT. This encodes CASSRSTTGNTEAFF.

Only a few counts were recorded for this clonotype. This chain connects TRBV4-3 to TRBJ1-2; D ambiguous. Trimming took off 0 bases at V and 6 bases at J, with 11 bases between the two ends. Germline CDR1 and CDR2: LGHNA and YSLEER. The CDR3 contains 14 residues. CDR3 residues: CASSQDVERNGYTF. As DNA, the CDR3 is TGCGCCAGCAGCCAAGATGTCGAAAGAAATGGCTACACCTTC.

The J gene is TRBJ2-7, the V gene TRBV20-1; 7 bases map to TRBD1. The CDR3 runs to 13 residues. The V and J ends lost 6 bases and 2 bases, in that order; junction bases with no gene match: 7. Germline loops: CDR1 DFQATT, CDR2 SNEGSKA (reference sequence). CDR3 residues: CSAAAGTAYEQYF. In DNA form, the CDR3 reads TGCAGTGCCGCCGCCGGGACAGCCTACGAGCAGTACTTC.

This rearrangement joins TRBV4-3 to TRBJ2-5; 7 bases line up with TRBD2. This CDR3 has 16 residues. Germline CDR1 LGHNA, CDR2 YSLEER. V lost 0 bases, J lost 4 bases, and 8 bases stayed unmatched. Here the CDR3 DNA reads TGCGCCAGCAGCCAAGATCTCACGGGAGGTGGAGAGACCCAGTACTTC. Amino acids: CASSQDLTGGGETQYF.

This clonotype was picked up a small number of times. Germline and junction disagree at one end, which may indicate a read error. This chain connects TRBV13 to TRBJ2-3; D may correspond to TRBD1 or TRBD2 (5 bases each). The CDR3 loop spans 16 amino acids. The germline V gene encodes CDR1 PRHDT and CDR2 FYEKMQ (reference sequence). This CDR3 reads CASSIGTETSTDTQYF. The CDR3 DNA follows: TGTGCCAGCAGCATAGGGACGGAAACTAGCACAGATACGCAGTATTTT.

V gene TRBV20-1 combines with J gene TRBJ2-5; D gene unclear. The DNA end lines up better with TRBJ2-7; the J call may be wrong. The CDR3 has 15 residues. Germline V lookup: CDR1 DFQATT, CDR2 SNEGSKA (reference sequence). In DNA, the CDR3 is TGCAGTGCTAGAGCCCGATCAGCTGGAGCCTACGAGCAGTACTTC. Encoded protein: CSARARSAGAYEQYF.

The V gene is TRBV5-1, the J gene TRBJ2-7, with D hard to call. Germline loops: CDR1 SGHRS, CDR2 YFSETQ. The CDR3 is 15 residues long. V was clipped by 4 bases and J by 7 bases, with 21 bases between them. CDR3 sequence reads: CASSGSLQPGSEQYF. In DNA, the CDR3 is TGCGCCAGCAGCGGATCGCTACAGCCCGGGTCGGAGCAGTACTTC.

The gene calls are TRBV24-1 and TRBJ2-5; D may match TRBD1 or TRBD2 (5 bases each). This CDR3 contains 15 residues. The germline V and J ends were trimmed by 3 bases and 1 base, with 11 bases remaining between them. The germline V gene has CDR1 KGHDR and CDR2 SFDVKD. The CDR3 DNA sequence: TGTGCCACCAGTGATCTCCGGGACCCCCAAGAGACCCAGTACTTC. This sequence encodes CATSDLRDPQETQYF.

CDR3 sequence (DNA): TGCAGTGCTAGAGTCCCCGGGGGGCGAGGAAATGAGCAGTTCTTC. Residues: CSARVPGGRGNEQFF. The rearrangement joins TRBV20-1 to TRBJ2-1; TRBD2 might be the D (7 bases). CDR3 size: 15 residues. Between the trimmed V and J ends, which lost 1 base and 7 bases, there was a span of 17 bases. The germline V gene encodes CDR1 DFQATT and CDR2 SNEGSKA (reference sequence).

In this sample, this clonotype turned up once. This chain joins TRBV2 and TRBJ1-1, with a weak D call TRBD1 (5 bases). This CDR3 region has 18 residues. Trimming left V 8 bases short and J 4 bases short, with 29 bases between. Germline CDR1 reads SNHLY; CDR2 reads FYNNEI. The CDR3 DNA sequence: TGTGCCAGCCACCACCCTAGGGACCCTCGTAGAGGCATCACTGAAGCTTTCTTT. Translated, it gives CASHHPRDPRRGITEAFF.

The rearrangement uses TRBV12-3 or TRBV12-4 and TRBJ1-4, with a tentative D call TRBD1 (5 bases). V was shortened by 2 bases and J by 7 bases, with 14 bases between the two germline ends. The CDR3 loop spans 15 amino acids. The CDR3, as DNA: TGTGCCAGCAGTTTATTGGGGGGTGGGAGTGAAAAACTGTTTTTT. Translated: CASSLLGGGSEKLFF.

The chain joins TRBV30 to TRBJ1-2; 7 nucleotides align to TRBD1. Germline values: CDR1 GTSNPN, CDR2 SVGIG (reference sequence). Trimming cost V 0 bases and J 3 bases; bases outside gene matches: 1. This CDR3 is 13 amino acids long. The CDR3 coding sequence is TGTGCCTGGAGTGTAGGGACAGACTATGGCTACACCTTC. It codes for CAWSVGTDYGYTF. Full variable domain (outside the CDR3, taken from reference TRBV30 and TRBJ1-2): SQTIHQWPATLVQPVGSPLSLECTVEGTSNPNLYWYRQAAGRGLQLLFYSVGIGQISSEVPQNLSASRPQDRQFILSSKKLLLSDSGFYLCAWSVGTDYGYTFGSGTRLTVV.

In its sample, this clonotype was seen a few times. The V and J genes are TRBV7-2 and TRBJ2-3; D call uncertain. This CDR3 comprises 15 residues. Trimming removed 2 bases at V and 4 bases at J, with 13 bases between. Germline-derived CDR1 and CDR2 are SGHTA and FQGNSA. This CDR3 is CASSLSSRAADTQYF. The CDR3 DNA follows: TGTGCCAGCAGCTTATCGAGCCGGGCGGCAGATACGCAGTATTTT.